These T cell receptor beta chains were read from a single sample in a study of regulatory T cells in long-lasting Graves disease. TCRdb re-called the multiplex PCR reads through MiXCR, storing one row per CDR3 protein. The sample records some 430,000 distinct CDR3 sequences, around a fifth being singletons. The source was peripheral blood mononuclear cells (PBMCs), collected when the disease was refractory, from a patient treated with antithyroid drugs. These receptors were collected from a female donor with Graves disease. Both conserved end residues are part of each CDR3. The D gene is left open where the match is weak. Only part of the rows carry a size: once, few, many, or a class if the clone is expanded.

>many|TRBJ1-4|TRBD1|TRBV12-3/TRBV12-4
CASSRDRNNEKLFF
TGTGCCAGCAGTAGGGACAGGAATAATGAAAAACTGTTTTTT
>NA|TRBJ2-7|NA|TRBV6-1
CASRLARSYEQYF
TGTGCCAGCAGGCTAGCGCGATCCTACGAGCAGTACTTC
>NA|TRBJ1-6|TRBD1|TRBV14
CASSDPGQPADSPLHF
TGTGCCAGCAGCGACCCGGGACAGCCGGCGGATTCACCCCTCCACTTT
>few|TRBJ1-2|NA|TRBV28
CASKGGLKVVGYTF
TGTGCCAGCAAGGGGGGGCTCAAAGTCGTTGGTTACACCTTC
>once|TRBJ1-1|TRBD1|TRBV14
CASSPTGGPEAFF
TGTGCCAGCAGCCCGACAGGGGGACCTGAAGCTTTCTTT
>few|TRBJ1-1|NA|TRBV5-6
CASSLGGHGSTEAFF
TGTGCCAGCAGCTTGGGGGGGCATGGGAGCACTGAAGCTTTCTTT
>NA|TRBJ1-2|NA|TRBV3-1
CASSQDGGTANYGYTF
TGTGCCAGCAGCCAAGATGGCGGGACGGCTAACTATGGCTACACCTTC
>NA|TRBJ1-5|TRBD1|TRBV27
CASGLGTGASNQPQHF
TGTGCCAGCGGCCTTGGGACAGGGGCTTCCAATCAGCCCCAGCATTTT
>NA|TRBJ2-5|TRBD2|TRBV29-1
CSVVSGGSQETQYF
TGCAGCGTTGTTAGCGGGGGATCCCAAGAGACCCAGTACTTC
>few|TRBJ2-7|TRBD2|TRBV6-2/TRBV6-3
CASSYRLAGASSYEQYF
TGTGCCAGCAGTTACCGACTAGCGGGGGCAAGCTCCTACGAGCAGTACTTC
>many|TRBJ2-7|NA|TRBV6-1
CASSPARGPLYEQYF
TGTGCCAGCAGCCCCGCCAGGGGACCCCTCTACGAGCAGTACTTC
>many|TRBJ2-7|NA|TRBV12-3/TRBV12-4
CASTPQVGDQQYF
TGTGCCAGCACCCCACAGGTTGGGGACCAGCAGTACTTC
>many|TRBJ2-5|NA|TRBV14
CASSQVTSLGRATETQYF
TGTGCCAGCAGCCAAGTGACGTCGTTGGGCAGGGCAACGGAGACCCAGTACTTC
>NA|TRBJ2-7|TRBD1|TRBV6-2/TRBV6-3
CASSLGQGASYGQYF
TGTGCCAGCAGTCTCGGACAGGGGGCATCCTACGGGCAGTACTTC
>many|TRBJ2-7|NA|TRBV12-3/TRBV12-4
CASSHLGRTSYEQYF
TGTGCCAGCAGCCATTTGGGCAGGACTTCCTACGAGCAGTACTTC
>many|TRBJ2-6|NA|TRBV6-5
CASSSRGGVGANVLTF
TGTGCCAGCAGTTCCAGGGGGGGAGTTGGGGCCAACGTCCTGACTTTC
>many|TRBJ2-7|NA|TRBV28
CASSEQSIGQYF
TGTGCCAGCAGTGAACAATCTATTGGGCAGTACTTC
>many|TRBJ2-5|TRBD1|TRBV11-2
CASSRRDSQETQYF
TGTGCCAGCAGCCGCCGGGACAGCCAAGAGACCCAGTACTTC
>few|TRBJ2-1|NA|TRBV11-3
CASSSLEPGSEQFF
TGTGCCAGCAGCTCGCTCGAGCCAGGGAGTGAGCAGTTCTTC
>NA|TRBJ2-5|NA|TRBV27
CASCTNTGVGETQYF
TGTGCCAGCTGTACGAATACGGGCGTAGGGGAGACCCAGTACTTC
>few|TRBJ1-2|NA|TRBV19
CASSKASDVVYGYTF
TGTGCCAGTAGTAAAGCCTCAGACGTTGTCTATGGCTACACCTTC
>few|TRBJ1-6|NA|TRBV7-6
CASSLGAAGTFNSPLHF
TGTGCCAGCAGCTTAGGGGCGGCGGGTACCTTTAATTCACCCCTCCACTTT
>few|TRBJ2-1|TRBD2|TRBV28
CASSPGLAGVSNEQFF
TGTGCCAGCAGTCCGGGACTAGCGGGAGTATCAAATGAGCAGTTCTTC
>many|TRBJ1-5|NA|TRBV7-2
CASSFGGDQPQHF
TGTGCCAGCAGCTTCGGCGGAGATCAGCCCCAGCATTTT
>once|TRBJ2-1|NA|TRBV7-9
CASSLNLGDEQFF
TGTGCCAGCAGCCTGAATTTGGGGGATGAGCAGTTCTTC
>few|TRBJ1-1|NA|TRBV12-3/TRBV12-4
CASSSRQTGEAFF
TGTGCCAGCAGTTCCCGACAGACGGGCGAAGCTTTCTTT
>NA|TRBJ2-5|NA|TRBV7-2
CASSSPRDWEYQETQYF
TGTGCCAGCAGCTCCCCCCGGGACTGGGAATACCAAGAGACCCAGTACTTC
>many|TRBJ1-1|NA|TRBV19
CASTDRGNTEAFF
TGTGCCAGTACCGACCGTGGGAACACTGAAGCTTTCTTT
>NA|TRBJ1-6|TRBD1|TRBV20-1
CSASLSTGPSSYNSPLHF
TGCAGTGCTAGCCTGTCGACAGGGCCTAGCTCCTATAATTCACCCCTCCACTTT
>few|TRBJ2-7|NA|TRBV18
CASSLMEGGYEQYF
TGTGCCAGCTCACTCATGGAGGGGGGCTACGAGCAGTACTTC
>many|TRBJ1-2|NA|TRBV20-1
CSARQSLTGSYGYTF
TGCAGTGCTAGACAATCCCTGACAGGCAGCTATGGCTACACCTTC
>NA|TRBJ1-5|NA|TRBV6-1
CASSEAVGGNQPQHF
TGTGCCAGCAGTGAAGCGGTAGGTGGCAATCAGCCCCAGCATTTT